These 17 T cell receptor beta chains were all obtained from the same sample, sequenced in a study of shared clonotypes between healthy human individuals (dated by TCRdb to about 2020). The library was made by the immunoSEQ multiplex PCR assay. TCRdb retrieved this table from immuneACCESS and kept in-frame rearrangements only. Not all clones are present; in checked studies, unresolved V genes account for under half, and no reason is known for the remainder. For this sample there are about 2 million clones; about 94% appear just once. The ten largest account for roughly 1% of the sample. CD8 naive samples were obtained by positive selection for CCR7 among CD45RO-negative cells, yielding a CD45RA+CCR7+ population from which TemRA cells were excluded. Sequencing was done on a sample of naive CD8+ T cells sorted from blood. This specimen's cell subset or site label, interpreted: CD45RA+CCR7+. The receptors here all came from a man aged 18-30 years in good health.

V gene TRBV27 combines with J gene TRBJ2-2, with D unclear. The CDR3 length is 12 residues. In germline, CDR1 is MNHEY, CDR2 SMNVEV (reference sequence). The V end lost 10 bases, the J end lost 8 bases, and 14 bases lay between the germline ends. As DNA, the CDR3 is TGTGCCACCCTAATTAGGCCAGGGGAGCTGTTTTTT. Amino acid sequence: CATLIRPGELFF.

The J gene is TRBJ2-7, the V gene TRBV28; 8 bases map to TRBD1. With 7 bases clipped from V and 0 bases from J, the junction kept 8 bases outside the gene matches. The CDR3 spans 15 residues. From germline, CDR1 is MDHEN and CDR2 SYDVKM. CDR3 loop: CASNSPTGGSYEQYF. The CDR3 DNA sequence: TGTGCCAGCAATTCTCCCACAGGGGGCTCCTACGAGCAGTACTTC.

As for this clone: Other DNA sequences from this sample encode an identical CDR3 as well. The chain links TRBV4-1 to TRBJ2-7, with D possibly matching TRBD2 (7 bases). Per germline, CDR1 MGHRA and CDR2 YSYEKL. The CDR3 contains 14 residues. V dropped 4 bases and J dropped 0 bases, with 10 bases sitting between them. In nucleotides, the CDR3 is TGCGCCAGCAGCCCGAGGGGGGGCTCCTACGAGCAGTACTTC. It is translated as CASSPRGGSYEQYF.

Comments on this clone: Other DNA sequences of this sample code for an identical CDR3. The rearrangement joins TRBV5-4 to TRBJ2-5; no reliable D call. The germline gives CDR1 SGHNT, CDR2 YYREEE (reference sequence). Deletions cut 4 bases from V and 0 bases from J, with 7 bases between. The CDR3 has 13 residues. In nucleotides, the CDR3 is TGTGCCAGCAGCCTCAGTTACCAAGAGACCCAGTACTTC. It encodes CASSLSYQETQYF.

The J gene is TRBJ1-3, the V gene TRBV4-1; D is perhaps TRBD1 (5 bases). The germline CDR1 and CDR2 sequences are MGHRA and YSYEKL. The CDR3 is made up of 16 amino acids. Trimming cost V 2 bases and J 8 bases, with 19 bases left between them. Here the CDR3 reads CASSQNPTGLGDTIYF. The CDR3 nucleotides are TGCGCCAGCAGCCAAAACCCAACGGGGCTAGGAGACACCATATATTTT.

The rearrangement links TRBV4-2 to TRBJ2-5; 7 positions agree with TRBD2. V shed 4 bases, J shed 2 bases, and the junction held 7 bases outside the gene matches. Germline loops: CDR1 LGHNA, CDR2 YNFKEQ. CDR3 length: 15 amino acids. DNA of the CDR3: TGTGCCAGCAGCCGCGACGCGGGGGAGCAAGAGACCCAGTACTTC. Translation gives CASSRDAGEQETQYF.

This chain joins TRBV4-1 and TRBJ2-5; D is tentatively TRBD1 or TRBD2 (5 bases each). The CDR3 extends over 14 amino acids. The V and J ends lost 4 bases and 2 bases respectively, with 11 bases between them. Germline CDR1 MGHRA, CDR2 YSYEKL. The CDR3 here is CASSLGAQQETQYF. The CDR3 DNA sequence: TGCGCCAGCAGCCTCGGGGCGCAGCAAGAGACCCAGTACTTC.

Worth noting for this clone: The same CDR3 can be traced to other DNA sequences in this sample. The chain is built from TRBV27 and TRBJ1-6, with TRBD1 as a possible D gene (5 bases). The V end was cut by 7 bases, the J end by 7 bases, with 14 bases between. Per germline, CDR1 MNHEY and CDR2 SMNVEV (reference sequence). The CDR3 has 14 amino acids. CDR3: CASTLGGVNSPLHF. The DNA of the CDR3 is TGTGCCAGCACCTTGGGGGGTGTCAATTCACCCCTCCACTTT.

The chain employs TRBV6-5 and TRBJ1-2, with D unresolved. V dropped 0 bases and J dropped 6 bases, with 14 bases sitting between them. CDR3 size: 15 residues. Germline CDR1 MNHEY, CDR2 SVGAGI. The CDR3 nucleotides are TGTGCCAGCAGTTACTCAGAGGGTCTGGATGATGGCTACACCTTC. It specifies CASSYSEGLDDGYTF.

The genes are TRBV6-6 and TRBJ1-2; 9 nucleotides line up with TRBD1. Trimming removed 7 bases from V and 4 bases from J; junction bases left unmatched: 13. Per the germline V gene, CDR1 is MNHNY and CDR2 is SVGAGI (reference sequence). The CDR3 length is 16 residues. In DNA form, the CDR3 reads TGTGCCAGCATCCAAACTTTACAGGGGGCGAGCTATGGCTACACCTTC. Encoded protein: CASIQTLQGASYGYTF.

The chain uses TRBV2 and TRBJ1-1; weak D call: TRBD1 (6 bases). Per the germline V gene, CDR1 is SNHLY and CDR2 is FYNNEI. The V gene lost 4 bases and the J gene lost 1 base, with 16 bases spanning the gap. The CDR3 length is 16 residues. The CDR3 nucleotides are TGTGCCAGCAGTGTAGAGTCTGGACAGCCGAACACTGAAGCTTTCTTT. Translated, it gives CASSVESGQPNTEAFF. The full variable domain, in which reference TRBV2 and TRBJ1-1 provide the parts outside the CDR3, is EPEVTQTPSHQVTQMGQEVILRCVPISNHLYFYWYRQILGQKVEFLVSFYNNEISEKSEIFDDQFSVERPDGSNFTLKIRSTKLEDSAMYFCASSVESGQPNTEAFFGQGTRLTVV.

This CDR3 is CASSMGSNEQFF. CDR3 sequence (DNA): TGTGCCAGCAGTATGGGGAGCAATGAGCAGTTCTTC. The chain carries TRBV6-5 and TRBJ2-1; possibly TRBD2 for D (5 bases). The CDR3 loop spans 12 amino acids. Germline loops: CDR1 MNHEY, CDR2 SVGAGI. Trimming left V 5 bases short and J 6 bases short, with 8 bases between.

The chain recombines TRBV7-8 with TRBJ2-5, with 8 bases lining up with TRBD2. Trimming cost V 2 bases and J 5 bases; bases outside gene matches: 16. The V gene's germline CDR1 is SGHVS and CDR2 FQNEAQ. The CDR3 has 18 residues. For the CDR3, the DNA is TGTGCCAGCAGCTTAAGTTCAGGAGGACTAGCTTTCAGTGAGACCCAGTACTTC. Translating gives CASSLSSGGLAFSETQYF.

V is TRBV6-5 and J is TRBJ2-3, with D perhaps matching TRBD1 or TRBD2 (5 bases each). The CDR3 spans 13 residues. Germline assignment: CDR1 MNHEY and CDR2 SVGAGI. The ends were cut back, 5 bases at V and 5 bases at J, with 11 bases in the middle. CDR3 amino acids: CASSLGAVDTQYF. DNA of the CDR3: TGTGCCAGCAGTCTCGGGGCGGTAGATACGCAGTATTTT.

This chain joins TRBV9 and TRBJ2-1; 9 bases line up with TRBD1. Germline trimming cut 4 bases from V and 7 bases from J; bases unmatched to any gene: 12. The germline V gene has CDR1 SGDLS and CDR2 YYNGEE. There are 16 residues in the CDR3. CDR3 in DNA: TGTGCCAGCAGCTTCCCCAGGACAGGGGCGGGGAATGAGCAGTTCTTC. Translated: CASSFPRTGAGNEQFF. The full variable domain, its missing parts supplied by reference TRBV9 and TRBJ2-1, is DSGVTQTPKHLITATGQRVTLRCSPRSGDLSVYWYQQSLDQGLQFLIQYYNGEERAKGNILERFSAQQFPDLHSELNLSSLELGDSALYFCASSFPRTGAGNEQFFGPGTRLTVL.

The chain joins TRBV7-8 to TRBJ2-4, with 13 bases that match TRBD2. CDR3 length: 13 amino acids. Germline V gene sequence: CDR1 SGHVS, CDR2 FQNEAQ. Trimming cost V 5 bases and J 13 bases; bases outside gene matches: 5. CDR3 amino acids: CASSGGTSGKQYF. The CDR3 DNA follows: TGTGCCAGCAGCGGGGGGACTAGCGGGAAACAGTACTTC.

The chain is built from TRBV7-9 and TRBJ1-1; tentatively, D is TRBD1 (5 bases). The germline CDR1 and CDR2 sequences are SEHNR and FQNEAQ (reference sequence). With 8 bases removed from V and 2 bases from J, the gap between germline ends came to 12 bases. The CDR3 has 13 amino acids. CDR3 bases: TGTGCCAGCTTCGACAGTCTAAACACTGAAGCTTTCTTT. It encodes CASFDSLNTEAFF.